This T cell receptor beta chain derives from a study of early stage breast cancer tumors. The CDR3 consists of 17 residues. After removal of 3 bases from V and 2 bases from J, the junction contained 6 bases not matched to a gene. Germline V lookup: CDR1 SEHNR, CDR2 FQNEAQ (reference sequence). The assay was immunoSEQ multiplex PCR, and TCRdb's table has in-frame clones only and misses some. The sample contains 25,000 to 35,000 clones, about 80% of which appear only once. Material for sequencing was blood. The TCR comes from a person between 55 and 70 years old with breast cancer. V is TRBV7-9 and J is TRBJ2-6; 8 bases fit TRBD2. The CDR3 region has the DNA TGTGCCAGCAGCTTGATCAGCGGGAGCGCTGGGGCCAACGTCCTGACTTTC. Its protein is CASSLISGSAGANVLTF. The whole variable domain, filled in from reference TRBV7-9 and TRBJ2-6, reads DTGVSQNPRHKITKRGQNVTFRCDPISEHNRLYWYRQTLGQGPEFLTYFQNEAQLEKSRLLSDRFSAERPKGSFSTLEIQRTEQGDSAMYLCASSLISGSAGANVLTFGAGSRLTVL.